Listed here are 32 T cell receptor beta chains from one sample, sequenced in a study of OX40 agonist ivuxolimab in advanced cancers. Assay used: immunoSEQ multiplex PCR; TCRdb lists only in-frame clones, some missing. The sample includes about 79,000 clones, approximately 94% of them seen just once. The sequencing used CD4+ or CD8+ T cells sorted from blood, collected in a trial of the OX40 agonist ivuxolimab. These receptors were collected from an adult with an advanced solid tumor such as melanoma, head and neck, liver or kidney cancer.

The CDR3, as DNA: TGTGCCAGTAGATCGGGACAGATAAATGAGCAGTTCTTC. As protein: CASRSGQINEQFF. V usage is TRBV19 and J usage is TRBJ2-1; 7 nucleotides line up with TRBD1. CDR1 LNHDA and CDR2 SQIVND come from the germline V gene (reference sequence). The V segment lost 6 bases and the J segment 7 bases; nucleotides outside the gene matches: 6. The CDR3 runs to 13 residues.

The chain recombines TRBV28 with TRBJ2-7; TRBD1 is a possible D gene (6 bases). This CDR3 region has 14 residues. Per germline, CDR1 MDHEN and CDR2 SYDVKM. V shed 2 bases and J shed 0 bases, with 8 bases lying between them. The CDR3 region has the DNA TGTGCCAGCAGTTTAGGACAGCTCTCCTACGAGCAGTACTTC. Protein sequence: CASSLGQLSYEQYF.

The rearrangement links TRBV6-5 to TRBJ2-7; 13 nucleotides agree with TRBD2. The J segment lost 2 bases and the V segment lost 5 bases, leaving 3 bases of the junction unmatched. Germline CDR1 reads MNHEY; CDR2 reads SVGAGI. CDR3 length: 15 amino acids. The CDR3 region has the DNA TGTGCCAGCAGTCGACTAGCGGGAGGTACCTACGAGCAGTACTTC. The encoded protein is CASSRLAGGTYEQYF.

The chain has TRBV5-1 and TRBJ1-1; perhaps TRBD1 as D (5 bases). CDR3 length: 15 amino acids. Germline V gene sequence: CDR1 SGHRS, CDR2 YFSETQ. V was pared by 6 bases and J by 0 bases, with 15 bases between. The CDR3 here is CASTRGTGLNTEAFF. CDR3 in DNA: TGCGCCAGCACCCGGGGGACGGGCTTGAACACTGAAGCTTTCTTT. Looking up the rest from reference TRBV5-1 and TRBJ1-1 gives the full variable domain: KAGVTQTPRYLIKTRGQQVTLSCSPISGHRSVSWYQQTPGQGLQFLFEYFSETQRNKGNFPGRFSGRQFSNSRSEMNVSTLELGDSALYLCASTRGTGLNTEAFFGQGTRLTVV.

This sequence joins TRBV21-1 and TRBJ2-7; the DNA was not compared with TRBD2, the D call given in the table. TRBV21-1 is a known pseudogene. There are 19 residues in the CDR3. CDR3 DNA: TGTGCCAGCAGCAAAATTGACCGAGGGAGCGGGGGGGCCACCTACGAGCAGTACTTC. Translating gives CASSKIDRGSGGATYEQYF.

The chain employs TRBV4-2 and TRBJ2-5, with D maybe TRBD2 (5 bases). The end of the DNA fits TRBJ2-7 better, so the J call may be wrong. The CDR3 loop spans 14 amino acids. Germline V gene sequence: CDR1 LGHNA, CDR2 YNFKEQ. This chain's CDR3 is CASSHTRSSYEQYF. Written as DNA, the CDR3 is TGTGCCAGCAGCCACACTAGGAGCTCCTACGAGCAGTACTTC.

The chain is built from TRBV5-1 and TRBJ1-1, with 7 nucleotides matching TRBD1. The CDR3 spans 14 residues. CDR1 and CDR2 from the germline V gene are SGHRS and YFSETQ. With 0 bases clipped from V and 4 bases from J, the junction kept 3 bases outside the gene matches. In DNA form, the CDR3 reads TGCGCCAGCAGCTTGGGTCAGGGGGGCACTGAAGCTTTCTTT. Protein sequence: CASSLGQGGTEAFF.

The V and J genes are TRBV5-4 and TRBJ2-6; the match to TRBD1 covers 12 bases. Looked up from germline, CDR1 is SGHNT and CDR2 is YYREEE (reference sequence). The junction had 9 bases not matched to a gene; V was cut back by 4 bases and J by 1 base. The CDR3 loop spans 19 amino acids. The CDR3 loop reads CASSLLGQGALSGANVLTF. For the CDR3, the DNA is TGTGCCAGCAGCCTACTGGGACAGGGGGCCTTATCTGGGGCCAACGTCCTGACTTTC.

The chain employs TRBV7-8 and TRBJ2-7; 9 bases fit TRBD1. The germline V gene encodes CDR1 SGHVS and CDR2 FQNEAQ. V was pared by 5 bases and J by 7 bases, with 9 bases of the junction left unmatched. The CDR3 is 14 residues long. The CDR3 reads CASSANRGPGEQYF. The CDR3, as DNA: TGTGCCAGCAGCGCCAACAGGGGGCCTGGTGAGCAGTACTTC.

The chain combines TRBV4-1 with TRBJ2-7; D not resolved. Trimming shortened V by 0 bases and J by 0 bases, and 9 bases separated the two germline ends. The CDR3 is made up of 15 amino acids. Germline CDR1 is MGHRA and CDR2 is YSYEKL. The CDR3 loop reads CASSQDAQSSYEQYF. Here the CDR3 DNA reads TGCGCCAGCAGCCAAGATGCCCAGAGCTCCTACGAGCAGTACTTC.

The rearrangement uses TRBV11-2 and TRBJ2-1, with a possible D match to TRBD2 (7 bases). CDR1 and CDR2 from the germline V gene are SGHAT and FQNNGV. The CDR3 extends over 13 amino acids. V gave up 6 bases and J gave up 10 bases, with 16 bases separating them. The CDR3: CASRKGGGNEQFF. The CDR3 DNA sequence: TGTGCCAGCAGGAAGGGAGGGGGGAACGAGCAGTTCTTC.

The CDR3 protein is CAWSVLGGEETQYF. Here the CDR3 DNA reads TGTGCCTGGAGTGTACTAGGCGGAGAAGAGACCCAGTACTTC. J is TRBJ2-5 and V is TRBV30; D might be TRBD2 (5 bases). The CDR3 is 14 residues long. The germline V gene has CDR1 GTSNPN and CDR2 SVGIG (reference sequence). The V end was cut by 0 bases, the J end by 3 bases, with 11 bases between.

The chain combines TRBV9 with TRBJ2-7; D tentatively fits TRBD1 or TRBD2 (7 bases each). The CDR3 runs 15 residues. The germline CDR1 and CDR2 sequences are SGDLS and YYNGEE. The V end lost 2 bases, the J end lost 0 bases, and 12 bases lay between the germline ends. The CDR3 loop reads CASSVAGGASYEQYF. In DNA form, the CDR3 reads TGTGCCAGCAGCGTCGCAGGGGGGGCCTCCTACGAGCAGTACTTC.

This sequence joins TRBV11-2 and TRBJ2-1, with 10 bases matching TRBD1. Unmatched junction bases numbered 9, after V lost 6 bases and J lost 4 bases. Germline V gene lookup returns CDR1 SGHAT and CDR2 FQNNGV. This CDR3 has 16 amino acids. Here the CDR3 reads CASSPGTGDGYNEQFF. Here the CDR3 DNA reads TGTGCCAGCAGTCCCGGGACAGGGGATGGGTACAATGAGCAGTTCTTC. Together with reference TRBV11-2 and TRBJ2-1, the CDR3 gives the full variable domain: EAGVAQSPRYKIIEKRQSVAFWCNPISGHATLYWYQQILGQGPKLLIQFQNNGVVDDSQLPKDRFSAERLKGVDSTLKIQPAKLEDSAVYLCASSPGTGDGYNEQFFGPGTRLTVL.

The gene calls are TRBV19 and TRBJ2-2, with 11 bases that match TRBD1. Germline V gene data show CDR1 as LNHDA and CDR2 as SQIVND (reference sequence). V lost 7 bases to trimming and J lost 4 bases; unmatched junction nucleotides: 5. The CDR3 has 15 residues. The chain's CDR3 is CASTEDRGLTGELFF. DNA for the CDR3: TGTGCCAGTACAGAGGACAGGGGGCTCACCGGGGAGCTGTTTTTT.

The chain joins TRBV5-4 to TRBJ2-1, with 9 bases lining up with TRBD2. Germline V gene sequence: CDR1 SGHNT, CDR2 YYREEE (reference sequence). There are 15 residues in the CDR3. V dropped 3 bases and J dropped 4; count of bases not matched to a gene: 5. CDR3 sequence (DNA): TGTGCCAGCAGCTCATGGACTAGCGAGTACAATGAGCAGTTCTTC. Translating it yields CASSSWTSEYNEQFF. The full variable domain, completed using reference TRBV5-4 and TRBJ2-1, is ETGVTQSPTHLIKTRGQQVTLRCSSQSGHNTVSWYQQALGQGPQFIFQYYREEENGRGNFPPRFSGLQFPNYSSELNVNALELDDSALYLCASSSWTSEYNEQFFGPGTRLTVL.

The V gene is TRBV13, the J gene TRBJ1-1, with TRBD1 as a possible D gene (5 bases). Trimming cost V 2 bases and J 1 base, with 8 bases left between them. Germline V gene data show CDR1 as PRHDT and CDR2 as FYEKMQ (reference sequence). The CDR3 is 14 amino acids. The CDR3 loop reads CASSLMGPNTEAFF. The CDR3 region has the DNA TGTGCCAGCAGCTTAATGGGGCCGAACACTGAAGCTTTCTTT. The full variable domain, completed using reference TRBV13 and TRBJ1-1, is AAGVIQSPRHLIKEKRETATLKCYPIPRHDTVYWYQQGPGQDPQFLISFYEKMQSDKGSIPDRFSAQQFSDYHSELNMSSLELGDSALYFCASSLMGPNTEAFFGQGTRLTVV.

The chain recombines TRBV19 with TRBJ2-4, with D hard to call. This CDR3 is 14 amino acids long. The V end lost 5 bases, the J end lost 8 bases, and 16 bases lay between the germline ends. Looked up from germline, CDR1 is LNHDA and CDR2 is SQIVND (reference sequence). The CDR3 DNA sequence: TGTGCCAGTAGTCCATTAGACGGAGTTGACATTCAGTACTTC. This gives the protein CASSPLDGVDIQYF.

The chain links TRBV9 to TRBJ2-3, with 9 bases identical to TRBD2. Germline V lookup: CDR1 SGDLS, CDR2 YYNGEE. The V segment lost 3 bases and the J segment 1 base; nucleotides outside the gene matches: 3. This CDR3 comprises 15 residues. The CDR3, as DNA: TGTGCCAGCAGCGGACCTAGCGGGGGCACAGATACGCAGTATTTT. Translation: CASSGPSGGTDTQYF.

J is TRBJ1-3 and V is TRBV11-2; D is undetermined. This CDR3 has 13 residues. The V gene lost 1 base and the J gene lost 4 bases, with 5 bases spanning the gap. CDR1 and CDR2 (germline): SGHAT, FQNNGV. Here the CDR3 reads CASSLVGGNTIYF. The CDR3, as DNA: TGTGCCAGCAGCTTAGTGGGGGGAAACACCATATATTTT.

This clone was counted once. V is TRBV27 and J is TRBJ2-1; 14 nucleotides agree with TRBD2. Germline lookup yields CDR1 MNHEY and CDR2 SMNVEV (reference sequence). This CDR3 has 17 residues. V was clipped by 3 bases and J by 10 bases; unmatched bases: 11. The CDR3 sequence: CASSFEGLAGANKEQFF. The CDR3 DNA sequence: TGTGCCAGCAGTTTCGAGGGACTAGCGGGGGCCAATAAAGAGCAGTTCTTC.

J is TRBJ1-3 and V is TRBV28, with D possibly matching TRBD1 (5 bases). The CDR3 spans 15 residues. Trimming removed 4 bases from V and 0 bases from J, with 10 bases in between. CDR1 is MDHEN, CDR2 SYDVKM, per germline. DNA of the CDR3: TGTGCCAGCAGTTCGGACACTTTCTCTGGAAACACCATATATTTT. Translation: CASSSDTFSGNTIYF.

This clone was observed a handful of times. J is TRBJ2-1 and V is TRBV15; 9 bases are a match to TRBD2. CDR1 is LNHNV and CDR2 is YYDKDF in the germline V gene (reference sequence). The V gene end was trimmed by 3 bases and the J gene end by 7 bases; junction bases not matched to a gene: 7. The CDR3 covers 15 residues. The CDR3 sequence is CATSSSGGEANEQFF. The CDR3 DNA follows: TGTGCCACCAGCAGTAGCGGGGGAGAGGCGAATGAGCAGTTCTTC. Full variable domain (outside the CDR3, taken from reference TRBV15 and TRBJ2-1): DAMVIQNPRYQVTQFGKPVTLSCSQTLNHNVMYWYQQKSSQAPKLLFHYYDKDFNNEADTPDNFQSRRPNTSFCFLDIRSPGLGDTAMYLCATSSSGGEANEQFFGPGTRLTVL.

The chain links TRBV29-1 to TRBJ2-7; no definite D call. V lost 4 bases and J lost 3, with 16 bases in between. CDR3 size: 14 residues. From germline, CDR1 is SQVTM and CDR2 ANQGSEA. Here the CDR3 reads CSVAALESFYEQYF. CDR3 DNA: TGCAGCGTTGCGGCCTTAGAGTCTTTCTACGAGCAGTACTTC.

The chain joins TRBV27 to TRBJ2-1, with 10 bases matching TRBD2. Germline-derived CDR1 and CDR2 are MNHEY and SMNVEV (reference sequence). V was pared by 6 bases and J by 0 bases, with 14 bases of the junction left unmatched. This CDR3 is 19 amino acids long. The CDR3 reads CASSPWRAGGIGSYNEQFF. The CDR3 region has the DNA TGTGCCAGCAGCCCGTGGAGAGCGGGAGGGATTGGCTCCTACAATGAGCAGTTCTTC.

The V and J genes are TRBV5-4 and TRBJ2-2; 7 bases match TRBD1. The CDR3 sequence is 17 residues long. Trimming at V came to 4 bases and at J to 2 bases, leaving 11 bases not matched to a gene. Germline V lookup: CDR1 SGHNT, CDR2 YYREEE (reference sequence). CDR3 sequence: CASSTPINRGNTGELFF. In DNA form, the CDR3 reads TGTGCCAGCAGCACGCCAATCAACAGGGGTAACACCGGGGAGCTGTTTTTT.

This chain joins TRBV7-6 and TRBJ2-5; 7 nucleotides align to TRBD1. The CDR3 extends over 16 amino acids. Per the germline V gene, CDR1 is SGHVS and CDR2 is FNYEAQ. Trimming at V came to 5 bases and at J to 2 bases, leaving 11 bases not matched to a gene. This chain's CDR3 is CASSLGQVRLQETQYF. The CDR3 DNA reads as TGTGCCAGCAGCCTCGGACAGGTCCGCCTTCAAGAGACCCAGTACTTC.

CDR3 coding DNA: TGTGCCAGCAGTTTATGGGGGCAGGGGAATAATTACGAGCAGTACTTC. This sequence encodes CASSLWGQGNNYEQYF. V and J are TRBV28 and TRBJ2-7, with D possibly TRBD1 on 6 matching bases. The ends were cut back, 0 bases at V and 4 bases at J, with 16 bases in the middle. Germline V lookup: CDR1 MDHEN, CDR2 SYDVKM. The CDR3 runs to 16 residues.

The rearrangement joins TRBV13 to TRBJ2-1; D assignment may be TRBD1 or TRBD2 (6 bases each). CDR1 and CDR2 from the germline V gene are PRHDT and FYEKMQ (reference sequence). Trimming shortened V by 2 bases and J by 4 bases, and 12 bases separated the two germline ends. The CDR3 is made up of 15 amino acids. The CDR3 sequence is CASSLLRGVYNEQFF. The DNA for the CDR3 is TGTGCCAGCAGCTTACTGAGGGGGGTATACAATGAGCAGTTCTTC.

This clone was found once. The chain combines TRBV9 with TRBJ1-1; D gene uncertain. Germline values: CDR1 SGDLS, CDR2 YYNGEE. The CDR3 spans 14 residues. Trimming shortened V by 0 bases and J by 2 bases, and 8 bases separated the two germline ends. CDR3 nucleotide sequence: TGTGCCAGCAGCGTAGGGACCGCCAACACTGAAGCTTTCTTT. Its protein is CASSVGTANTEAFF.

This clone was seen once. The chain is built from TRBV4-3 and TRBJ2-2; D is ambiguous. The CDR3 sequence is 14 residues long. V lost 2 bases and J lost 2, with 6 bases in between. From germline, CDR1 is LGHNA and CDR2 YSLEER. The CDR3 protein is CASSQSVNTGELFF. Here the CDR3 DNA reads TGCGCCAGCAGCCAATCAGTAAACACCGGGGAGCTGTTTTTT.

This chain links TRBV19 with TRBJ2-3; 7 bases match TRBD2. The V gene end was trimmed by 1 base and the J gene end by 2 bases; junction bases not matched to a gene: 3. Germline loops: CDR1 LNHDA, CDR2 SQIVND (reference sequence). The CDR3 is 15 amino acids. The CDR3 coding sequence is TGTGCCAGTAGTATAGGAGCGGGGTTCACAGATACGCAGTATTTT. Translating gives CASSIGAGFTDTQYF.